This T cell receptor beta chain was captured by sequencing in a study of cytomegalovirus exposure and HLA in healthy donors. Study details: There were tens of millions of unique TCRs (from HLA-typed donors) in an early data release.

With 60 Vbeta and 13 Jbeta primers, the PCR was carried out. Original methodology: Later reanalysis found about 78 million unique TCR beta chains, roughly 9.9 million of them shared. Some clones are missing from TCRdb's copy, which holds only in-frame ones; the method was immunoSEQ multiplex PCR. V, J and clone size were drawn from that table, and D and trimming were deduced from the DNA. The data show 120,000 to 150,000 clones, roughly 79% seen once. Broader study findings: Roughly uniform sequencing depth across donors was assumed, possibly incorrectly.

The CDR3 is made up of 16 amino acids. Unmatched junction bases numbered 10, after V lost 6 bases and J lost 2 bases. Germline V gene sequence: CDR1 LNHDA, CDR2 SQIVND (reference sequence). In regard to this clone: What it recognizes is unknown.

The sample taken for sequencing was PBMCs. The clonotype originates from a woman aged 40 to 49 in good health and CMV-seropositive. The rearrangement uses TRBV19 and TRBJ2-1; 7 bases map to TRBD2. The CDR3 protein is CASRSSGIQTYNEQFF. The CDR3 nucleotides are TGTGCCAGTAGATCAAGCGGGATCCAGACCTACAATGAGCAGTTCTTC.